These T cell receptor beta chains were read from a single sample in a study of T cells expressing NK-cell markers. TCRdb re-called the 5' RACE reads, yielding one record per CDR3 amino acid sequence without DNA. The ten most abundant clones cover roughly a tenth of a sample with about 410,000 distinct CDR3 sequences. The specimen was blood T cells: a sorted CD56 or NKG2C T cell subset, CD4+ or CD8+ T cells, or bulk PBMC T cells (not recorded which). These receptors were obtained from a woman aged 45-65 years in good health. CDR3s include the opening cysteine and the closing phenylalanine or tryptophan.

CDR3: CASSLNHYRVGEKLFF; J: TRBJ1-4; V: TRBV12-3/TRBV12-4
CDR3: CASSQVPGTGEWFNEKLFF; J: TRBJ1-4; V: TRBV4-1
CDR3: CSASVRKETQYF; J: TRBJ2-5; V: TRBV20-1
CDR3: CASGPVGGETQYF; J: TRBJ2-5; V: TRBV12-5
CDR3: CASSYGTGTQQFF; J: TRBJ2-1; V: TRBV6-6
CDR3: CASNRDSNVYNPSYGYTF; J: TRBJ1-2; V: TRBV6-6
CDR3: CASTREYGNHEQFF; J: TRBJ2-1; V: TRBV7-2
CDR3: CASSPRAMGSGANVLTF; J: TRBJ2-6; V: TRBV5-1
CDR3: CASSQEEGTGISYNEQFF; J: TRBJ2-1; V: TRBV3-1
CDR3: CATSGGAGLAVVNEQFF; J: TRBJ2-1; V: TRBV24-1
CDR3: CASSVTGTSGLNEQFF; J: TRBJ2-1; V: TRBV9
CDR3: CASSRSTNEKLFF; J: TRBJ1-4; V: TRBV6-5
CDR3: CASSQDLRRSPLHF; J: TRBJ1-6; V: TRBV14
CDR3: CASRHEGQGADEQFF; J: TRBJ2-1; V: TRBV4-1
CDR3: CASSLLGLGETQYF; J: TRBJ2-5; V: TRBV5-1
CDR3: CSAYPLKDSSYEQYF; J: TRBJ2-7; V: TRBV20-1
CDR3: CASSLTGDTEAFF; J: TRBJ1-1; V: TRBV3-1
CDR3: CASRVLRDMGFGANVLTF; J: TRBJ2-6; V: TRBV12-3/TRBV12-4
CDR3: CASIPGVPGTGELFF; J: TRBJ2-2; V: TRBV7-6
CDR3: CAIRDRLKLFF; J: TRBJ1-4; V: TRBV7-7
CDR3: CASSLLHSAGARFGEQFF; J: TRBJ2-1; V: TRBV5-1
CDR3: CASSPGEGARTEAFF; J: TRBJ1-1; V: TRBV12-3/TRBV12-4
CDR3: CASKGGRTDTQYF; J: TRBJ2-3; V: TRBV6-5
CDR3: CASSFGTGENIQYF; J: TRBJ2-4; V: TRBV12-3/TRBV12-4
CDR3: CASSYSGSGQYF; J: TRBJ2-5; V: TRBV6-5
CDR3: CASSHLRLQETQYF; J: TRBJ2-5; V: TRBV12-3/TRBV12-4
CDR3: CASSYSSDRGEFF; J: TRBJ2-1; V: TRBV6-5
CDR3: CASSSGTSGGSGTDTQYF; J: TRBJ2-3; V: TRBV12-3/TRBV12-4
CDR3: CASSKEVGVGPYNEQFF; J: TRBJ2-1; V: TRBV5-1
CDR3: CASSFSSQGETQYF; J: TRBJ2-5; V: TRBV5-1
CDR3: CASSERREKLFF; J: TRBJ1-4; V: TRBV6-6
CDR3: CASSQGLGRAGELFF; J: TRBJ2-2; V: TRBV27
CDR3: CATSSTSIPWVTGDTDTQYF; J: TRBJ2-3; V: TRBV24-1
CDR3: CSVTNTGTGLRNEQFF; J: TRBJ2-1; V: TRBV29-1
CDR3: CASSPDGVGIQQFF; J: TRBJ2-1; V: TRBV5-1
CDR3: CASSGQGRETQYF; J: TRBJ2-5; V: TRBV9
CDR3: CSAKGDPSTGYTF; J: TRBJ1-2; V: TRBV20-1
CDR3: CASSRPPGLEGENIQYF; J: TRBJ2-4; V: TRBV6-5
CDR3: CASSITDSYEQYF; J: TRBJ2-7; V: TRBV19
CDR3: CASRRGDPTGELFF; J: TRBJ2-2; V: TRBV11-2
CDR3: CASTHQGPTYGYTF; J: TRBJ1-2; V: TRBV2
CDR3: CASSQGSGGGYGYTF; J: TRBJ1-2; V: TRBV4-1
CDR3: CASSLSGWKETQYF; J: TRBJ2-5; V: TRBV5-6
CDR3: CASSLEGTGLNEQFF; J: TRBJ2-1; V: TRBV12-3/TRBV12-4
CDR3: CASSLWGSGRVNNEQFF; J: TRBJ2-1; V: TRBV11-3
CDR3: CATYRGLNTEAFF; J: TRBJ1-1; V: TRBV19
CDR3: CATSDAGTSAPDTQYF; J: TRBJ2-3; V: TRBV24-1
CDR3: CASSHPGGRYEQYF; J: TRBJ2-7; V: TRBV4-1
CDR3: CASSSIPSGSMSEQFF; J: TRBJ2-1; V: TRBV11-2
CDR3: CASSLETSGRAFYNEQFF; J: TRBJ2-1; V: TRBV7-8